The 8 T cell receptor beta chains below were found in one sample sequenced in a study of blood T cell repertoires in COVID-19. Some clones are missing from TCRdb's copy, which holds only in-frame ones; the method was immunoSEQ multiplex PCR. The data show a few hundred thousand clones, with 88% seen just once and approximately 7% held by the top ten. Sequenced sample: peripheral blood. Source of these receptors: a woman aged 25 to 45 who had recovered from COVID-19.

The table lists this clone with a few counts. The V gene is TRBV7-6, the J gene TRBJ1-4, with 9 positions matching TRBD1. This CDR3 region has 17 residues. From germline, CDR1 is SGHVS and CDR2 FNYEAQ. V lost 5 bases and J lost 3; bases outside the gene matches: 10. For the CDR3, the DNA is TGTGCCAGCAGCGACAGGGGGACAAGAAACTCTAATGAAAAACTGTTTTTT. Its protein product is CASSDRGTRNSNEKLFF.

The CDR3 spells CASSLGRADNEQFF. In DNA, the CDR3 is TGCGCCAGCAGCTTGGGGCGGGCAGACAATGAGCAGTTCTTC. The rearrangement joins TRBV5-1 to TRBJ2-1; perhaps TRBD2 as D (5 bases). The germline CDR1 and CDR2 sequences are SGHRS and YFSETQ. The V end was cut by 0 bases, the J end by 5 bases, with 9 bases between. The CDR3 is 14 amino acids. Full variable domain (outside the CDR3, taken from reference TRBV5-1 and TRBJ2-1): KAGVTQTPRYLIKTRGQQVTLSCSPISGHRSVSWYQQTPGQGLQFLFEYFSETQRNKGNFPGRFSGRQFSNSRSEMNVSTLELGDSALYLCASSLGRADNEQFFGPGTRLTVL.

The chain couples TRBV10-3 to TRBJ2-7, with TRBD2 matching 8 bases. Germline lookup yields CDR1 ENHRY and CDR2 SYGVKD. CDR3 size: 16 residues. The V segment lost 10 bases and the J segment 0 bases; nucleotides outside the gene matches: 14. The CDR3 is CATFDFTSGDSYEQYF. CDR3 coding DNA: TGTGCCACCTTTGATTTTACTAGCGGAGACTCCTACGAGCAGTACTTC.

The CDR3 protein is CASSPPGELFF. For the CDR3, the DNA is TGTGCCAGCAGCCCTCCCGGGGAGCTGTTTTTT. The chain uses TRBV5-8 and TRBJ2-2; D unresolved. The V gene's germline CDR1 is SGHTS and CDR2 YDEGEE. V gave up 4 bases and J gave up 6 bases, with 4 bases separating them. This CDR3 region has 11 residues.

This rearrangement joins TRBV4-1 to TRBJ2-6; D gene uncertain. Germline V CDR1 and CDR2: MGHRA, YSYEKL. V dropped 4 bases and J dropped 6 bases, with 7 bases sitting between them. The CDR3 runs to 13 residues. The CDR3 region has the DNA TGCGCCAGCAGCCCGGAGCAGGCCAACGTCCTGACTTTC. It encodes CASSPEQANVLTF.

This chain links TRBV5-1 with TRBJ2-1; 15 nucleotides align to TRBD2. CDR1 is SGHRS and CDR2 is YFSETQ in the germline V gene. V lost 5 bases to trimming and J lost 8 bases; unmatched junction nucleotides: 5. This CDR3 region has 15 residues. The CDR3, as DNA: TGCGCCAGCAGTTCAGGACTAGCGGGGGGGCATGAGCAGTTCTTC. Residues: CASSSGLAGGHEQFF.

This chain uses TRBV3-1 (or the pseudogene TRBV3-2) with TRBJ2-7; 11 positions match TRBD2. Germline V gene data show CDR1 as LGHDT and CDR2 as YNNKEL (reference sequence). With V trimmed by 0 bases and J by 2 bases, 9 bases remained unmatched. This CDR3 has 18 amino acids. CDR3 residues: CASSQDLMSSGGTYEQYF. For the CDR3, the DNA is TGTGCCAGCAGCCAAGATCTGATGTCTAGCGGGGGGACCTACGAGCAGTACTTC.

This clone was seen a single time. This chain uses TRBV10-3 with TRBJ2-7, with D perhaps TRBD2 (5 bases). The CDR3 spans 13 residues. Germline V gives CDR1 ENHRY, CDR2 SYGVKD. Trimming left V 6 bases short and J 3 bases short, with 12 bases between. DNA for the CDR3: TGTGCCATCAGGGGCCGGGAACTCTACGAGCAGTACTTC. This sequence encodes CAIRGRELYEQYF.